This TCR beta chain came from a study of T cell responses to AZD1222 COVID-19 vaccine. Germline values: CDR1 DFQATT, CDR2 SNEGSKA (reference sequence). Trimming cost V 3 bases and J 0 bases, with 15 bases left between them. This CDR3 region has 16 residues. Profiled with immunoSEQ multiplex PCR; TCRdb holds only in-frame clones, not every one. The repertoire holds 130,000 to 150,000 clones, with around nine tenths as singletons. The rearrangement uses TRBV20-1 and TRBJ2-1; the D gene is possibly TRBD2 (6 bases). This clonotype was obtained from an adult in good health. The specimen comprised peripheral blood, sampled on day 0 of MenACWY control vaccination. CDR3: CSASGLQVSSYNEQFF. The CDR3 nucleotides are TGCAGTGCTAGTGGACTACAGGTGAGCTCCTACAATGAGCAGTTCTTC.